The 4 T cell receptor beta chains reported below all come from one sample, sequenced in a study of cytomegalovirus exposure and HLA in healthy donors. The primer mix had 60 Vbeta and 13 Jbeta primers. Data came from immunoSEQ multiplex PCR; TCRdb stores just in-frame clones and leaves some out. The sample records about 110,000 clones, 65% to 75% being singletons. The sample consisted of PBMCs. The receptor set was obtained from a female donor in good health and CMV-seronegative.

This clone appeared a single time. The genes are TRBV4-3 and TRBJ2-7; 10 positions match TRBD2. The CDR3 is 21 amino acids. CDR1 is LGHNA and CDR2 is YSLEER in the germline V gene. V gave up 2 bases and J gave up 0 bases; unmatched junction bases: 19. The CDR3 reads CASSQWMGSSGSNPSSYEQYF. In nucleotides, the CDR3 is TGCGCCAGCAGCCAATGGATGGGGTCTAGCGGGAGTAACCCTAGCTCCTACGAGCAGTACTTC.

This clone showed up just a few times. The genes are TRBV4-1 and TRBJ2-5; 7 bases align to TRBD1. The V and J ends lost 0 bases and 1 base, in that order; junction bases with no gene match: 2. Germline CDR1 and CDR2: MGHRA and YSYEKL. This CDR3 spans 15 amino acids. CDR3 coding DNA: TGCGCCAGCAGCCAAGATTGGGACAGCCAAGAGACCCAGTACTTC. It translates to CASSQDWDSQETQYF.

Here the CDR3 reads CASSQVWQRETQYF. CDR3 nucleotide sequence: TGCGCCAGCAGCCAAGTCTGGCAGCGGGAGACCCAGTACTTC. The rearrangement uses TRBV4-1 and TRBJ2-5; possible D gene TRBD2, 5 bases. V was trimmed by 1 base and J by 5 bases, leaving 11 bases between them. CDR3 length equals 14 residues. The germline V gene has CDR1 MGHRA and CDR2 YSYEKL.

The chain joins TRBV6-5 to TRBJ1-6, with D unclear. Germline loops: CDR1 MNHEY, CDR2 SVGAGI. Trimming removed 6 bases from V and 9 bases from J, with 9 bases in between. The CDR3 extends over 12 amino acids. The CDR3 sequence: CASRRGGSPLHF. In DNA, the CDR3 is TGTGCCAGCAGGCGAGGAGGTTCACCCCTCCACTTT.